This T cell receptor (beta chain) was identified during a study of T cell changes during pregnancy in multiple sclerosis. Method: immunoSEQ multiplex PCR; TCRdb's copy keeps in-frame clones and lacks some. This table has about 65,000 clones, 85% to 95% appearing once. Unmatched junction bases numbered 6, after V lost 5 bases and J lost 5 bases. This CDR3 has 17 amino acids. CDR1 and CDR2 (germline): SEHNR, FQNEAQ (reference sequence). Sequenced here: CD8+ T cells from peripheral blood mononuclear cells, sampled in the third trimester of pregnancy. The chain combines TRBV7-9 with TRBJ2-1; 16 nucleotides line up with TRBD2. The sequence came from a female donor in good health, enrolled as a control in a pregnancy study. The CDR3 bases are TGTGCCAGCAGCCCAGGGGGACTAGCGGGGGGGAACAATGAGCAGTTCTTC. It yields the protein CASSPGGLAGGNNEQFF. Full variable domain (rest looked up from reference TRBV7-9 and TRBJ2-1): DTGVSQNPRHKITKRGQNVTFRCDPISEHNRLYWYRQTLGQGPEFLTYFQNEAQLEKSRLLSDRFSAERPKGSFSTLEIQRTEQGDSAMYLCASSPGGLAGGNNEQFFGPGTRLTVL.